This T cell receptor (beta chain) was identified during a study of blood T cell repertoires in COVID-19. Study background: Samples came from the United States, Italy and Spain, spanning acute and convalescent COVID-19. T cells, B-cell-depleted T cells, or PBMCs supplied cDNA or gDNA.

Trimming at V came to 3 bases and at J to 6 bases, leaving 11 bases not matched to a gene. The CDR3 spans 16 residues. Germline-derived CDR1 and CDR2 are MRHNA and SNTAGT. Some clones are missing from TCRdb's copy, which holds only in-frame ones; the method was immunoSEQ multiplex PCR. The table lists about 42,000 clones, about 78% of them singletons. The sequencing input was peripheral blood. The source of this sequence is a man in his 70s with active or convalescent COVID-19. The chain employs TRBV6-4 and TRBJ2-1, with 7 bases aligning to TRBD2. The DNA of the CDR3 is TGTGCCAGCAGTGAGCGAGCGGGGCCCTCGATCAATGAGCAGTTCTTC. Translation gives CASSERAGPSINEQFF.